This is a list of T cell receptor beta chains from one sample in a study of low-dose radiotherapy and immunotherapy resistance in tumors. TCRdb called the reads again in MiXCR, with one record for every CDR3 protein. The table includes tens of thousands of distinct CDR3 sequences, 9.4% detected once. The material sequenced was PBMCs, taken before treatment. The receptors were gathered from a male donor with prostate cancer. The CDR3 runs from the conserved cysteine through the conserved F or W. Each record gives: clone size, J gene, V gene, D gene, CDR3 protein, CDR3 DNA. The D gene is left open where the match is weak. Expanded clones are given a class, and other clones once, few, many or no size at all.

clone_size: few
j_call: TRBJ2-7
v_call: TRBV24-1
d_call: TRBD1
cdr3_aa: CATSDPRQGYYEQYF
cdr3_nt: TGTGCCACCAGTGACCCGAGACAGGGCTACTACGAGCAGTACTTC

clone_size: many
j_call: TRBJ2-6
v_call: TRBV4-1
d_call: TRBD1
cdr3_aa: CASSQEPYRGLFSGANVLTF
cdr3_nt: TGCGCCAGCAGCCAGGAACCTTACAGGGGGCTCTTCTCTGGGGCCAACGTCCTGACTTTC

clone_size: many
j_call: TRBJ2-2
v_call: TRBV28
d_call: -
cdr3_aa: CASTPNTGELFF
cdr3_nt: TGTGCCAGCACCCCAAACACCGGGGAGCTGTTTTTT

clone_size: many
j_call: TRBJ2-3
v_call: TRBV5-1
d_call: -
cdr3_aa: CASSWKGDTQYF
cdr3_nt: TGCGCCAGCAGCTGGAAGGGGGATACGCAGTATTTT

clone_size: many
j_call: TRBJ2-7
v_call: TRBV28
d_call: -
cdr3_aa: CASSQGSLSYEQYF
cdr3_nt: TGTGCCAGCAGTCAGGGCTCGCTTTCCTACGAGCAGTACTTC

clone_size: -
j_call: TRBJ2-2
v_call: TRBV28
d_call: -
cdr3_aa: CASSLRQAGTGELFFF
cdr3_nt: -

clone_size: many
j_call: TRBJ2-7
v_call: TRBV5-1
d_call: -
cdr3_aa: CASSSDAGSYEQYF
cdr3_nt: TGCGCCAGCAGCTCGGACGCTGGCTCCTACGAGCAGTACTTC

clone_size: many
j_call: TRBJ2-2
v_call: TRBV15
d_call: -
cdr3_aa: CATSEPGFVGTGELFF
cdr3_nt: TGTGCCACCAGCGAACCGGGATTCGTCGGCACCGGGGAGCTGTTTTTT

clone_size: many
j_call: TRBJ1-1
v_call: TRBV14
d_call: -
cdr3_aa: CASSQGQNTEAFF
cdr3_nt: TGTGCCAGCAGCCAAGGGCAGAACACTGAAGCTTTCTTT

clone_size: many
j_call: TRBJ2-3
v_call: TRBV20-1
d_call: TRBD2
cdr3_aa: CSAASGTGGPDTQYF
cdr3_nt: TGCAGTGCTGCCAGCGGGACGGGAGGGCCGGATACGCAGTATTTT

clone_size: many
j_call: TRBJ2-1
v_call: TRBV19
d_call: TRBD2
cdr3_aa: CASSIGLAGGEQFF
cdr3_nt: TGTGCCAGTAGTATCGGTCTAGCGGGAGGGGAGCAGTTCTTC

clone_size: many
j_call: TRBJ2-4
v_call: TRBV3-1
d_call: TRBD2
cdr3_aa: CASSHGAGTGASGAAKNIQYF
cdr3_nt: TGTGCCAGCAGCCATGGGGCCGGAACCGGGGCTAGCGGAGCAGCCAAAAACATTCAGTACTTC

clone_size: many
j_call: TRBJ2-7
v_call: TRBV5-1
d_call: -
cdr3_aa: CASSFTVSYEQYF
cdr3_nt: TGCGCCAGCAGCTTTACTGTATCCTACGAGCAGTACTTC

clone_size: many
j_call: TRBJ2-7
v_call: TRBV30
d_call: -
cdr3_aa: CAWNNMGSYEQYF
cdr3_nt: TGTGCCTGGAACAATATGGGTTCCTACGAGCAGTACTTC

clone_size: many
j_call: TRBJ2-1
v_call: TRBV6-1
d_call: TRBD2
cdr3_aa: CASSEAPSGRRGHEQFF
cdr3_nt: TGTGCCAGCAGTGAGGCGCCTAGCGGGAGGAGGGGGCATGAGCAGTTCTTC

clone_size: many
j_call: TRBJ1-4
v_call: TRBV28
d_call: -
cdr3_aa: CASSPTGLGNEKLFF
cdr3_nt: TGTGCCAGCAGTCCCACAGGATTGGGAAATGAAAAACTGTTTTTT

clone_size: many
j_call: TRBJ1-4
v_call: TRBV7-2
d_call: TRBD1
cdr3_aa: CASSLLGTGDEKLFF
cdr3_nt: TGTGCCAGCAGCTTATTAGGGACAGGGGATGAAAAACTGTTTTTT

clone_size: -
j_call: TRBJ2-4
v_call: TRBV7-2
d_call: -
cdr3_aa: CASSLWDGKNIQYF
cdr3_nt: TGTGCCAGCAGCTTGTGGGACGGGAAAAACATTCAGTACTTC

clone_size: many
j_call: TRBJ2-7
v_call: TRBV7-2
d_call: -
cdr3_aa: CASSLGTAYEQYF
cdr3_nt: TGTGCCAGCAGCTTAGGGACAGCCTACGAGCAGTACTTC

clone_size: many
j_call: TRBJ1-2
v_call: TRBV19
d_call: -
cdr3_aa: CASSVPVLTGGYTF
cdr3_nt: TGTGCCAGTAGTGTCCCTGTGCTCACCGGGGGCTACACCTTC

clone_size: many
j_call: TRBJ2-1
v_call: TRBV28
d_call: TRBD1
cdr3_aa: CASKTGVGEQFF
cdr3_nt: TGTGCCAGCAAAACAGGGGTAGGTGAGCAGTTCTTC

clone_size: many
j_call: TRBJ1-5
v_call: TRBV3-1
d_call: -
cdr3_aa: CASSQRGGQPQHF
cdr3_nt: TGTGCCAGCAGCCAGAGGGGTGGGCAGCCCCAGCATTTT

clone_size: many
j_call: TRBJ2-1
v_call: TRBV7-3
d_call: -
cdr3_aa: CASSLTPTGINEQFF
cdr3_nt: TGTGCCAGCAGCTTAACCCCCACAGGGATCAATGAGCAGTTCTTC

clone_size: many
j_call: TRBJ1-3
v_call: TRBV12-3/TRBV12-4
d_call: -
cdr3_aa: CASRDSVSGNTIYF
cdr3_nt: TGTGCCAGCAGGGATTCAGTCTCTGGAAACACCATATATTTT

clone_size: many
j_call: TRBJ2-1
v_call: TRBV29-1
d_call: TRBD1
cdr3_aa: CSGRGTGNYNEQFF
cdr3_nt: TGCAGCGGTCGCGGGACAGGGAATTACAATGAGCAGTTCTTC

clone_size: many
j_call: TRBJ2-1
v_call: TRBV7-2
d_call: -
cdr3_aa: CASSPTGRSNNEQFF
cdr3_nt: TGTGCCAGCAGCCCCACGGGACGCAGCAACAATGAGCAGTTCTTC

clone_size: many
j_call: TRBJ2-3
v_call: TRBV29-1
d_call: -
cdr3_aa: CSVDKLNTQYF
cdr3_nt: TGCAGCGTTGATAAACTAAATACGCAGTATTTT

clone_size: many
j_call: TRBJ2-1
v_call: TRBV6-2/TRBV6-3
d_call: -
cdr3_aa: CASSRLVSYNEQFF
cdr3_nt: TGTGCCAGCAGTCGACTAGTCTCCTACAATGAGCAGTTCTTC

clone_size: many
j_call: TRBJ2-3
v_call: TRBV12-3/TRBV12-4
d_call: -
cdr3_aa: CASSPRDGGRTDTQYF
cdr3_nt: TGTGCCAGCAGTCCCCGGGACGGGGGACGCACAGATACGCAGTATTTT

clone_size: many
j_call: TRBJ2-7
v_call: TRBV29-1
d_call: -
cdr3_aa: CSAMTGSSYEQYF
cdr3_nt: TGCAGCGCAATGACAGGTAGCTCCTACGAGCAGTACTTC

clone_size: many
j_call: TRBJ2-3
v_call: TRBV30
d_call: -
cdr3_aa: CAWSVHSPDTQYF
cdr3_nt: TGTGCCTGGAGTGTACATAGCCCAGATACGCAGTATTTT

clone_size: many
j_call: TRBJ2-3
v_call: TRBV19
d_call: -
cdr3_aa: CASTTTGISTDTQYF
cdr3_nt: TGTGCCAGTACCACAACGGGGATTAGCACAGATACGCAGTATTTT

clone_size: many
j_call: TRBJ2-2
v_call: TRBV2
d_call: -
cdr3_aa: CASSDRVPGELFF
cdr3_nt: TGTGCCAGCAGTGACAGGGTTCCCGGGGAGCTGTTTTTT

clone_size: many
j_call: TRBJ2-5
v_call: TRBV9
d_call: TRBD2
cdr3_aa: CASSATSGGGGETQYF
cdr3_nt: TGTGCCAGCAGCGCTACTAGCGGGGGAGGGGGTGAGACCCAGTACTTC

clone_size: many
j_call: TRBJ2-7
v_call: TRBV28
d_call: TRBD2
cdr3_aa: CASSPLAPTYEQYF
cdr3_nt: TGTGCCAGCAGTCCACTAGCGCCAACCTACGAGCAGTACTTC

clone_size: many
j_call: TRBJ2-5
v_call: TRBV6-2/TRBV6-3
d_call: -
cdr3_aa: CASSYSSGRMAETQYF
cdr3_nt: TGTGCCAGCAGTTACTCGTCAGGTAGAATGGCAGAGACCCAGTACTTC

clone_size: many
j_call: TRBJ2-7
v_call: TRBV7-2
d_call: -
cdr3_aa: CASSFREFEQYF
cdr3_nt: TGTGCCAGCAGCTTTCGAGAGTTTGAGCAGTACTTC

clone_size: many
j_call: TRBJ2-1
v_call: TRBV19
d_call: -
cdr3_aa: CASTDRGRTEQFF
cdr3_nt: TGTGCCAGTACCGACCGGGGGCGGACTGAGCAGTTCTTC

clone_size: many
j_call: TRBJ1-4
v_call: TRBV6-6
d_call: -
cdr3_aa: CASSYPERGEKLFF
cdr3_nt: TGTGCCAGCAGTTACCCCGAGCGCGGGGAAAAACTGTTTTTT

clone_size: many
j_call: TRBJ2-7
v_call: TRBV7-8
d_call: -
cdr3_aa: CASSLDRVYEQYF
cdr3_nt: TGTGCCAGCAGCTTAGACAGGGTGTACGAGCAGTACTTC

clone_size: many
j_call: TRBJ1-3
v_call: TRBV7-9
d_call: -
cdr3_aa: CASSFSTGNTIYF
cdr3_nt: TGTGCCAGCAGCTTTTCTACGGGAAACACCATATATTTT

clone_size: many
j_call: TRBJ1-6
v_call: TRBV19
d_call: -
cdr3_aa: CASSIISDGKSPLHF
cdr3_nt: TGTGCCAGTAGTATCATATCGGATGGAAAATCACCCCTCCACTTT

clone_size: -
j_call: TRBJ2-3
v_call: TRBV25-1
d_call: TRBD2
cdr3_aa: CATQSSGRTDTQYF
cdr3_nt: TGTGCCACCCAGTCTAGCGGGAGAACAGATACGCAGTATTTT

clone_size: many
j_call: TRBJ2-5
v_call: TRBV11-2
d_call: -
cdr3_aa: CASSTPRTRQETQYF
cdr3_nt: TGTGCCAGCAGCACACCACGGACCCGGCAAGAGACCCAGTACTTC

clone_size: many
j_call: TRBJ1-3
v_call: TRBV5-8
d_call: -
cdr3_aa: CASSLRNQDTIYF
cdr3_nt: TGTGCCAGCAGCTTGCGGAACCAGGACACCATATATTTT

clone_size: many
j_call: TRBJ2-3
v_call: TRBV6-5
d_call: TRBD2
cdr3_aa: CASSYLGLADTDTQYF
cdr3_nt: TGTGCCAGCAGTTACTTGGGACTAGCGGACACAGATACGCAGTATTTT

clone_size: many
j_call: TRBJ2-7
v_call: TRBV20-1
d_call: -
cdr3_aa: CSARVSGSGVEQYF
cdr3_nt: TGCAGTGCTAGAGTGAGCGGGTCCGGGGTCGAGCAGTACTTC

clone_size: many
j_call: TRBJ2-3
v_call: TRBV2
d_call: TRBD2
cdr3_aa: CASSETSGRSNTQYF
cdr3_nt: TGTGCCAGCAGTGAGACTAGCGGGAGATCGAATACGCAGTATTTT

clone_size: many
j_call: TRBJ2-2
v_call: TRBV7-9
d_call: -
cdr3_aa: CASSSDNHGELFF
cdr3_nt: TGTGCCAGCAGCTCCGACAATCACGGGGAGCTGTTTTTT

clone_size: many
j_call: TRBJ2-2
v_call: TRBV9
d_call: TRBD2
cdr3_aa: CASSFLGTSGPNTGELFF
cdr3_nt: TGTGCCAGCAGCTTCTTAGGGACTAGCGGGCCGAACACCGGGGAGCTGTTTTTT

clone_size: many
j_call: TRBJ2-1
v_call: TRBV7-2
d_call: TRBD2
cdr3_aa: CASTRGGVNEQFF
cdr3_nt: TGTGCCAGCACCCGGGGGGGTGTTAATGAGCAGTTCTTC

clone_size: many
j_call: TRBJ2-4
v_call: TRBV5-1
d_call: TRBD2
cdr3_aa: CASSLAQTSGNGPAANIQYF
cdr3_nt: TGCGCCAGCAGCTTGGCCCAGACTAGCGGGAATGGTCCGGCTGCTAACATTCAGTACTTC

clone_size: -
j_call: TRBJ2-7
v_call: TRBV10-3
d_call: TRBD2
cdr3_aa: CAISQGLADEQYF
cdr3_nt: TGTGCCATCAGCCAAGGACTAGCTGATGAGCAGTACTTC

clone_size: many
j_call: TRBJ2-7
v_call: TRBV11-2
d_call: -
cdr3_aa: CASSLDRSRSGSSYEQYF
cdr3_nt: TGTGCCAGCAGCTTAGATCGTTCGCGTAGCGGCAGCTCCTACGAGCAGTACTTC

clone_size: once
j_call: TRBJ2-1
v_call: TRBV24-1
d_call: -
cdr3_aa: CATSPRPPGNNEQFF
cdr3_nt: TGTGCCACCAGTCCCCGCCCTCCCGGCAACAATGAGCAGTTCTTC

clone_size: many
j_call: TRBJ1-2
v_call: TRBV7-2
d_call: -
cdr3_aa: CASSSDKSYGYTF
cdr3_nt: TGTGCCAGCAGTTCGGACAAGTCCTATGGCTACACCTTC

clone_size: many
j_call: TRBJ2-5
v_call: TRBV12-2
d_call: -
cdr3_aa: CASRLAEETQYF
cdr3_nt: TGTGCAAGTCGCTTAGCGGAGGAGACCCAGTACTTC

clone_size: many
j_call: TRBJ2-3
v_call: TRBV28
d_call: -
cdr3_aa: CASSPSADTQYF
cdr3_nt: TGTGCCAGCAGTCCTAGCGCGGATACGCAGTATTTT